This TCR beta chain was identified in a study of tumor-infiltrating lymphocytes in localized non-small cell lung cancer. Study-level background: Each patient gave resected tumor and non-adjacent uninvolved lung tissue. Regarding the study as a whole: TCR sequencing covered a subset of patients with enough tissue. Higher tumor T cell infiltration than in uninvolved lung was supported by TCRbeta sequencing. Each assay used a separate piece of the same tissue.

Turning to this clone: Its matching antigen is unknown.

CDR1 is SGHTA, CDR2 FQGNSA, per germline. The CDR3 is 13 amino acids. V was pared by 5 bases and J by 4 bases, with 11 bases between. TCRdb keeps only in-frame clones here, not all; method: immunoSEQ multiplex PCR. The sample consists of about 8,900 clones, approximately 74% of them appearing once. Input material: uninvolved lung tissue not adjacent to the tumor. V is TRBV7-2 and J is TRBJ2-5, with D possibly matching TRBD1 (5 bases). The receptor was isolated from a human donor with non-small cell lung cancer. CDR3 residues: CASSKQDLETQYF. The CDR3 coding sequence is TGTGCCAGCAGCAAACAGGACCTAGAGACCCAGTACTTC.